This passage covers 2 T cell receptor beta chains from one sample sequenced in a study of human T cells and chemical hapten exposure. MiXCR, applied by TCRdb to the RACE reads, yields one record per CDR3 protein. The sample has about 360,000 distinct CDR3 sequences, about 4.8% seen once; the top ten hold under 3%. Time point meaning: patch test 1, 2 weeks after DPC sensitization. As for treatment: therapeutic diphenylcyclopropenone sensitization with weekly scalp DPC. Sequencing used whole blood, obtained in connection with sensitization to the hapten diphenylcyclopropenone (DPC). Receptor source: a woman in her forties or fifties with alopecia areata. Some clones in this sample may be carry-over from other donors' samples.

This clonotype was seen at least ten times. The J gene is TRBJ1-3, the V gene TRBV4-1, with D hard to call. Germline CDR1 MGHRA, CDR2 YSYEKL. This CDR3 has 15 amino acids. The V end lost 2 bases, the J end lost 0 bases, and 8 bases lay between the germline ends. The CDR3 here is CASSQTGSSGNTIYF. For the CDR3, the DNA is TGCGCCAGCAGCCAAACCGGCAGCTCTGGAAACACCATATATTTT.

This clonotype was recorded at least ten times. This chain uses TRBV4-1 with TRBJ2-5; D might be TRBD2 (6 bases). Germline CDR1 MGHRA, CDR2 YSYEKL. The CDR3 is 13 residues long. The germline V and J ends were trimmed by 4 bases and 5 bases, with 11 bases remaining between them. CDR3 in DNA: TGCGCCAGCAGCCGACTAGTACTGGAGACCCAGTACTTC. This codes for CASSRLVLETQYF.